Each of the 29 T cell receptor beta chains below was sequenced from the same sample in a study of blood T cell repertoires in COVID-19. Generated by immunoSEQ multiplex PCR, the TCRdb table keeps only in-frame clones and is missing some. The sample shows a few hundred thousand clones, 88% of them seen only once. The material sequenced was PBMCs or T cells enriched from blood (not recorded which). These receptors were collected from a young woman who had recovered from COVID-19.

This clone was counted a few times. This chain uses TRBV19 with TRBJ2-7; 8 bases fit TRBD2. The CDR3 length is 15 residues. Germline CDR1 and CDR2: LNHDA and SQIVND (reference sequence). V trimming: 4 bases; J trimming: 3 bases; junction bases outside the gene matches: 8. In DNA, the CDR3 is TGTGCCAGTAGTAGCCTCGGGGGGGTAAACTACGAGCAGTACTTC. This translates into CASSSLGGVNYEQYF. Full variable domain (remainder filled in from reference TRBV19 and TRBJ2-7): DGGITQSPKYLFRKEGQNVTLSCEQNLNHDAMYWYRQDPGQGLRLIYYSQIVNDFQKGDIAEGYSVSREKKESFPLTVTSAQKNPTAFYLCASSSLGGVNYEQYFGPGTRLTVT.

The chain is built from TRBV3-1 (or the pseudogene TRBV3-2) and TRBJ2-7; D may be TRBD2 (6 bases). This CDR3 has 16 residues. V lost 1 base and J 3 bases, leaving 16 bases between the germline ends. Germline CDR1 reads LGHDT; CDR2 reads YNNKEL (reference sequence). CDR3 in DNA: TGTGCCAGCAGCCAAGGCGGGACCCCATTTTACTACGAGCAGTACTTC. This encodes CASSQGGTPFYYEQYF.

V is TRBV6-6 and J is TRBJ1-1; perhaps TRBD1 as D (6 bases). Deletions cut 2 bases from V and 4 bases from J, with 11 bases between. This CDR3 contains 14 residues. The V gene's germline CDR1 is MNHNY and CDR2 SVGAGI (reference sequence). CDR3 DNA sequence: TGTGCCAGCAGTTACGCGGGGGCTGGCACTGAAGCTTTCTTT. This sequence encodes CASSYAGAGTEAFF.

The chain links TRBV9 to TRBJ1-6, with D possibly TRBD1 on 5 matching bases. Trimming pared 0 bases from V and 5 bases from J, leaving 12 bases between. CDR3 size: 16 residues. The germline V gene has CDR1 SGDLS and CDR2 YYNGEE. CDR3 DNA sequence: TGTGCCAGCAGCGTAGACCCGCAGGGCCATAATTCACCCCTCCACTTT. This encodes CASSVDPQGHNSPLHF. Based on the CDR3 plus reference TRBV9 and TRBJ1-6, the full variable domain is DSGVTQTPKHLITATGQRVTLRCSPRSGDLSVYWYQQSLDQGLQFLIQYYNGEERAKGNILERFSAQQFPDLHSELNLSSLELGDSALYFCASSVDPQGHNSPLHFGNGTRLTVT.

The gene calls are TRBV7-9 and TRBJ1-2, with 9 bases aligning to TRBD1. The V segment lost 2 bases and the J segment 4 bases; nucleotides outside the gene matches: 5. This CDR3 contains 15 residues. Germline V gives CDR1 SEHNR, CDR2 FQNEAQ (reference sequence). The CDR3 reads CASSLIGQGLYGYTF. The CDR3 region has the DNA TGTGCCAGCAGCTTAATCGGACAGGGGCTCTATGGCTACACCTTC.

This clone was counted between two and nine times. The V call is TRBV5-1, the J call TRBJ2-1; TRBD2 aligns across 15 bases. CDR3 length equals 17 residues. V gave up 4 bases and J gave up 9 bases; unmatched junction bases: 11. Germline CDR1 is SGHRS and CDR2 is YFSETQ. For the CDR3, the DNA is TGCGCCAGCAGCGCTCCCGGACTAGCGGGGGGGCTGAGTGAGCAGTTCTTC. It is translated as CASSAPGLAGGLSEQFF.

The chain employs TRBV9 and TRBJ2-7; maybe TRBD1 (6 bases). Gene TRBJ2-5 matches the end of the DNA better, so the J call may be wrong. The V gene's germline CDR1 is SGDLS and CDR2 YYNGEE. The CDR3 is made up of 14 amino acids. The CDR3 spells CASSGQATQETQYF. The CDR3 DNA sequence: TGTGCCAGCAGCGGACAGGCGACCCAAGAGACCCAGTACTTC.

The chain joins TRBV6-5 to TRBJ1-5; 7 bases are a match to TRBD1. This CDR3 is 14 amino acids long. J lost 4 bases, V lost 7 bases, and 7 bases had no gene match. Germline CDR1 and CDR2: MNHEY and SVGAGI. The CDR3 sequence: CASTPPGGNQPQHF. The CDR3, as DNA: TGTGCCAGCACCCCTCCAGGGGGAAATCAGCCCCAGCATTTT.

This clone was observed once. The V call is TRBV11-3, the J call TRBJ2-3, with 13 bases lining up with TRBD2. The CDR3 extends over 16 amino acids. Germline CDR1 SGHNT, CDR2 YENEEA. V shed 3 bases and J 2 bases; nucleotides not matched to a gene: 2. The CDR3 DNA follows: TGTGCCAGCAGCTTCGGGACTAGCGGGGTCACAGATACGCAGTATTTT. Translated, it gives CASSFGTSGVTDTQYF.

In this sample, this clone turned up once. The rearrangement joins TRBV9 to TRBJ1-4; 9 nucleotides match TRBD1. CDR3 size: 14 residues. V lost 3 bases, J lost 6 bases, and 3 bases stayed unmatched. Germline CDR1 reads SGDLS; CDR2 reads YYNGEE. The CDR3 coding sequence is TGTGCCAGCAGCGCGACAGGGGGGGATGAAAAACTGTTTTTT. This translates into CASSATGGDEKLFF.

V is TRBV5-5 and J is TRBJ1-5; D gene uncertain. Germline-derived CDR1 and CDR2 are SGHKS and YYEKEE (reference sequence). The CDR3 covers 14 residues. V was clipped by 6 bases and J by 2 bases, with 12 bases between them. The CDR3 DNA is TGTGCCAGCACCCCGTTTGTAGGCAATCAGCCCCAGCATTTT. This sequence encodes CASTPFVGNQPQHF.

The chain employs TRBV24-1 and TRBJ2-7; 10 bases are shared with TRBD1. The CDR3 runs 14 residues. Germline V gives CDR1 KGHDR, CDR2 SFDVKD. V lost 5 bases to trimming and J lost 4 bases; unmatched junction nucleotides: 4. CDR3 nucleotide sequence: TGTGCCACCAGTGGGGGACAGGGGATATACGAGCAGTACTTC. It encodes CATSGGQGIYEQYF.

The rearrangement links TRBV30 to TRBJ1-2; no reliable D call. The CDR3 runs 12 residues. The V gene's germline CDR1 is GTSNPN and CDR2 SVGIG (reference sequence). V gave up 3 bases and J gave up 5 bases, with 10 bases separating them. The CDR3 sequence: CAWSSLEYGYTF. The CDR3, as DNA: TGTGCCTGGAGCTCACTGGAGTATGGCTACACCTTC.

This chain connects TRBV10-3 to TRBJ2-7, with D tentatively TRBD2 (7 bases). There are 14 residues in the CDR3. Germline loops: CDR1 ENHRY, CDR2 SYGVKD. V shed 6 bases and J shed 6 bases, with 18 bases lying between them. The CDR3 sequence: CAIRDEGGYPEQYF. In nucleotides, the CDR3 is TGTGCCATCAGGGACGAGGGGGGGTACCCCGAGCAGTACTTC.

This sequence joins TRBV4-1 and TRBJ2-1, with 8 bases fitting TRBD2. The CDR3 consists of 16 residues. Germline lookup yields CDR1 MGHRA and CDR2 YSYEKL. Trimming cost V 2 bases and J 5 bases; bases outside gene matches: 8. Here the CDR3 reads CASSQFSGGKNNEQFF. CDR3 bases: TGCGCCAGCAGCCAATTCAGCGGGGGAAAAAACAATGAGCAGTTCTTC.

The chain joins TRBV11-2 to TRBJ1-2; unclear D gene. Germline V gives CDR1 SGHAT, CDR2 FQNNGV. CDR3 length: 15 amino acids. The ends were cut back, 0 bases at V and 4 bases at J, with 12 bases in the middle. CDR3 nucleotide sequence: TGTGCCAGCAGCTTAGATCGCCCGGGGAGCTATGGCTACACCTTC. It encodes CASSLDRPGSYGYTF.

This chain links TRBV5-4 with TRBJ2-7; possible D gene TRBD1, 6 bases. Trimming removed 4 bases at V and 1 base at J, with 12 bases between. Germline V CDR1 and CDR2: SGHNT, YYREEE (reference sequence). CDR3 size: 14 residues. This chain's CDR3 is CASSRPDRSYEQYF. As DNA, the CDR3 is TGTGCCAGCAGCCGACCGGACAGATCCTACGAGCAGTACTTC.

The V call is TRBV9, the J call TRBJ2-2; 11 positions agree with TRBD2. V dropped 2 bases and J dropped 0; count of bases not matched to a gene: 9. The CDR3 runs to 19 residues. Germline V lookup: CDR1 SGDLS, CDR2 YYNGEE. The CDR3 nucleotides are TGTGCCAGCAGCGTGGCGCCCATACTAGCGGGGGCGAACACCGGGGAGCTGTTTTTT. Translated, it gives CASSVAPILAGANTGELFF.

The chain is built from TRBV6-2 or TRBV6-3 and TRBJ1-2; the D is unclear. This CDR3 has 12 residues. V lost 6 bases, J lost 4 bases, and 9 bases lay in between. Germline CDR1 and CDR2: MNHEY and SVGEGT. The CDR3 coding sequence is TGTGCCAGCAGCTCCGGGGTCTATGGCTACACCTTC. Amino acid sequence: CASSSGVYGYTF.

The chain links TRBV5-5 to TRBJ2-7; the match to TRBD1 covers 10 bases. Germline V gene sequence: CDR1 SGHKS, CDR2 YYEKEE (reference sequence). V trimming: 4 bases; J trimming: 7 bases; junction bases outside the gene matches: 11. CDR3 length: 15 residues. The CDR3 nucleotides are TGTGCCAGCAGCATCGGGACAGGGGTGGGTAGGGAGCAGTACTTC. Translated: CASSIGTGVGREQYF.

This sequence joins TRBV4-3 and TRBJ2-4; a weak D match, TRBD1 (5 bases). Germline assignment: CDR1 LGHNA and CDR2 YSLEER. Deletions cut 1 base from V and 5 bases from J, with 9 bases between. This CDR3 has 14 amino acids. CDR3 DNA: TGCGCCAGCAGCCAAGCTGGGGCGGAAAACATTCAGTACTTC. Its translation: CASSQAGAENIQYF.

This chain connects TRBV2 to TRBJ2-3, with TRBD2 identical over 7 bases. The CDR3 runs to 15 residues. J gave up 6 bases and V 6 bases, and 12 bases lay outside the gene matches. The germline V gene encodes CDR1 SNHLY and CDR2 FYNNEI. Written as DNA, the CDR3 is TGTGCCAGCAGACTCCTTGGTGGGGGAGGGGATACGCAGTATTTT. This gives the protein CASRLLGGGGDTQYF. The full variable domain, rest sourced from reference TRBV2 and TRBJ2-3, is EPEVTQTPSHQVTQMGQEVILRCVPISNHLYFYWYRQILGQKVEFLVSFYNNEISEKSEIFDDQFSVERPDGSNFTLKIRSTKLEDSAMYFCASRLLGGGGDTQYFGPGTRLTVL.

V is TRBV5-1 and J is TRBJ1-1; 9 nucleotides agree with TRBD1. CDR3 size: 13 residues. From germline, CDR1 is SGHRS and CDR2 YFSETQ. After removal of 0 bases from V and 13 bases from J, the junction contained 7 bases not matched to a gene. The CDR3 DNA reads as TGCGCCAGCAGCTTGGCTACAGGGGGCGCCGATTTCTTT. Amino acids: CASSLATGGADFF.

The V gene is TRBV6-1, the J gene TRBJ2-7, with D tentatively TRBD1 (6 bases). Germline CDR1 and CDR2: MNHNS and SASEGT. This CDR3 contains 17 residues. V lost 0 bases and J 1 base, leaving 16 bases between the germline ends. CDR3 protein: CASSEATKGRGSYEQYF. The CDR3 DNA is TGTGCCAGCAGTGAAGCGACGAAAGGCAGGGGTTCCTACGAGCAGTACTTC.

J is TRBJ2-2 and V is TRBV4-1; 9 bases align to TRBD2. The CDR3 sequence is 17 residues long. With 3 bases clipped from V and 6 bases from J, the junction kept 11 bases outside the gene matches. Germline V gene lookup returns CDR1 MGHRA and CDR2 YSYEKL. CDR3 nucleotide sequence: TGCGCCAGCAGCCAGGAAGGGGTCGGGACTAGCCCCGGGGAGCTGTTTTTT. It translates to CASSQEGVGTSPGELFF.

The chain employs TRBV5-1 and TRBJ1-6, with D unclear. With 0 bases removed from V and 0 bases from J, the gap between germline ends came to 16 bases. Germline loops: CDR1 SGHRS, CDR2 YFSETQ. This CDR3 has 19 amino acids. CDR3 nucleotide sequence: TGCGCCAGCAGCTTGGGTGGGCCAGGTCGACCCTCCTATAATTCACCCCTCCACTTT. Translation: CASSLGGPGRPSYNSPLHF.

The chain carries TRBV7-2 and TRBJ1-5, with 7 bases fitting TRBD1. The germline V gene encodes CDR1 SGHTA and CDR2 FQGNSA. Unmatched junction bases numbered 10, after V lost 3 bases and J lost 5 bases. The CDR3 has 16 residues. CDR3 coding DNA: TGTGCCAGCAGCTTTTCGGCGACAGGGTTGGATCAGCCCCAGCATTTT. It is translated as CASSFSATGLDQPQHF.

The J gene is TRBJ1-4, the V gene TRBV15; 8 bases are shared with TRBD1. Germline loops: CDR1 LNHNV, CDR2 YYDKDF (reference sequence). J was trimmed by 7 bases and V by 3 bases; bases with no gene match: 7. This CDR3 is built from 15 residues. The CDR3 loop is CATSRGRQGSEKLFF. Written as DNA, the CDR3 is TGTGCCACCAGCAGGGGGAGACAGGGGAGTGAAAAACTGTTTTTT.

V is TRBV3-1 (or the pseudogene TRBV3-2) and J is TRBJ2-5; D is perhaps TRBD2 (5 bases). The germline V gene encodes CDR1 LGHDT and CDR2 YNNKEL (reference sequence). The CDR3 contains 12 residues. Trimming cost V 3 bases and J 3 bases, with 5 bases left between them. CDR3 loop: CASSQREETQYF. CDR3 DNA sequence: TGTGCCAGCAGCCAGAGGGAAGAGACCCAGTACTTC.